This TCR beta chain comes out of a study of blood T cell repertoires in COVID-19. Looking at the study overall: The study drew acute and convalescent COVID-19 samples from the United States, Italy and Spain. Sample material is recorded as cDNA or gDNA derived from T cells, B-cell-depleted T cells, or PBMCs.

CDR1 is KGHSH, CDR2 LQKENI, per germline. The length of the CDR3 is 14 residues. Trimming pared 3 bases from V and 4 bases from J, leaving 13 bases between. As processed by the authors: Nucleated cell number was recorded as an estimate derived from reference gene primer amplification. Assay: immunoSEQ multiplex PCR; the TCRdb copy retains only in-frame clones and omits some. V and J calls and clone size come straight from that table; D and trimming were deduced from the DNA. The table shows 150,000 to 200,000 clones, with roughly nine tenths occurring only once. This sequence joins TRBV18 and TRBJ2-7; D remains ambiguous. Sequencing was performed on peripheral blood. This TCR was recovered from a man aged 55-75 years with active or convalescent COVID-19. CDR3 DNA: TGTGCCAGCTCACCCACCAGCCAGGATTACGAGCAGTACTTC. It translates to CASSPTSQDYEQYF.